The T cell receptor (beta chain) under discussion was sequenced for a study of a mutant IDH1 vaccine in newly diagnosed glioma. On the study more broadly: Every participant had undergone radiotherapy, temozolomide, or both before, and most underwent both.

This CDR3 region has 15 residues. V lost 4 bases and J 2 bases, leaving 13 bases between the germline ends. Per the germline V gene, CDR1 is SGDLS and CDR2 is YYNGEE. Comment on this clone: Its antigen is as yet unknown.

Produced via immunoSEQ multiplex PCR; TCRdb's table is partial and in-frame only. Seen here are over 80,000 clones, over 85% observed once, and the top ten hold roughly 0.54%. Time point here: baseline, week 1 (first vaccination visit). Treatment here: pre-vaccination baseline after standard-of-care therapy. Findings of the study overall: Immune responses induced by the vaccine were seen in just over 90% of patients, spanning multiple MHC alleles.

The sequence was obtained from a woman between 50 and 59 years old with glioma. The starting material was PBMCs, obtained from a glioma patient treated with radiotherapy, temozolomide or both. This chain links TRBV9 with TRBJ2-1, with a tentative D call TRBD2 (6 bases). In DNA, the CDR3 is TGTGCCAGCAGCCCGAGCGGGTTTCCCTACAATGAGCAGTTCTTC. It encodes CASSPSGFPYNEQFF.